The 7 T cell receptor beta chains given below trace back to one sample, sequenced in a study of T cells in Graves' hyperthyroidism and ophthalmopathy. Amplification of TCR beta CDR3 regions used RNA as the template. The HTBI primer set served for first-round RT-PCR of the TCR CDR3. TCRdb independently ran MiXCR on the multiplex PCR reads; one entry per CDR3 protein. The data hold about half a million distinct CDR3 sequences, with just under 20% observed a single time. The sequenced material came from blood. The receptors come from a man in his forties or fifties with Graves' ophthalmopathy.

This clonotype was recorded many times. The DNA of the CDR3 is TGTGCCAGCTCACCCTTGGTCACAGGAGCGGGTGGCTACACCTTC. Protein product: CASSPLVTGAGGYTF. The chain is built from TRBV18 and TRBJ1-2, with D tentatively TRBD1 (5 bases). This CDR3 region has 15 residues. Deletions cut 3 bases from V and 7 bases from J, with 18 bases between. CDR1 is KGHSH, CDR2 LQKENI, per germline.

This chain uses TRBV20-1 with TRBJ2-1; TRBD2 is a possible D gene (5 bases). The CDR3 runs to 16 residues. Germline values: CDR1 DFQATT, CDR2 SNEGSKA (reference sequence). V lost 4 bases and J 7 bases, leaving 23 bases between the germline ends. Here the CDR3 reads CSATETTSIPPNEQFF. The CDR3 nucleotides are TGCAGTGCTACAGAAACTACTAGTATCCCCCCGAATGAGCAGTTCTTC.

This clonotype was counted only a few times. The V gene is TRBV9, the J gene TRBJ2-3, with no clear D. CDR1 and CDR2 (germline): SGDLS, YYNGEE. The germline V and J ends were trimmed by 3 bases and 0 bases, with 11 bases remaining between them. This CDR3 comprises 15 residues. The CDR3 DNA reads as TGTGCCAGCAGCGGGGCGACACTCAGCACAGATACGCAGTATTTT. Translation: CASSGATLSTDTQYF.

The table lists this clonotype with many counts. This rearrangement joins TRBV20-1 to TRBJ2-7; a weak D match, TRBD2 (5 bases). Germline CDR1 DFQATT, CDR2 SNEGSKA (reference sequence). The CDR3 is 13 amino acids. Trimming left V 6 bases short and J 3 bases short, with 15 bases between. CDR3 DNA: TGCAGTGCCCAACTAGTTATCCTCTACGAGCAGTACTTC. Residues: CSAQLVILYEQYF.

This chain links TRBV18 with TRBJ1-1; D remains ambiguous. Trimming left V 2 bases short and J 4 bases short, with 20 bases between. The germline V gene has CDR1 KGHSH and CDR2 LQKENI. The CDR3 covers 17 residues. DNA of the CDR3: TGTGCCAGCTCACCAGGGCAGGTTGGCAGAGTGAGCACTGAAGCTTTCTTT. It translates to CASSPGQVGRVSTEAFF.

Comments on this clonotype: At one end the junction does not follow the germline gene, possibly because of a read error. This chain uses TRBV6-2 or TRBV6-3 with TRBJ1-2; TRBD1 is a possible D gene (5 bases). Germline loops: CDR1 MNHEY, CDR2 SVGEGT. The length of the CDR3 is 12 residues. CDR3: CASSQRGVDYAF. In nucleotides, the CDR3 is TGTGCCAGCAGTCAACGGGGGGTGGACTACGCCTTC.

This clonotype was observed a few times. The CDR3 region is CASSLVGVTLGETQYF. The CDR3 region has the DNA TGTGCCAGCAGCCTGGTGGGGGTCACCTTGGGAGAGACCCAGTACTTC. The genes are TRBV5-5 and TRBJ2-5, with D tentatively TRBD1 or TRBD2 (5 bases each). The V and J ends lost 4 bases and 4 bases respectively, with 20 bases between them. The germline CDR1 and CDR2 sequences are SGHKS and YYEKEE (reference sequence). The CDR3 sequence is 16 residues long.